One T cell receptor beta chain is described in this entry. Its antigen is unidentified. CDR1 is LNHDA, CDR2 SQIVND, per germline (reference sequence). This CDR3 region has 15 residues. Trimming took 5 bases from V and 4 from J, leaving 12 bases between them. These data are taken from a study of Tregs in tolerant kidney transplant recipients. Study-level results: The most relevant donor-specific Treg TCRbeta repertoire apparently came from expansion with activated donor B cells. Few patients were studied, so findings need validation in larger groups. This study did not directly address biological reproducibility.

Measured with immunoSEQ multiplex PCR; TCRdb has only the in-frame clones, and not every one. This table holds about 120,000 clones, around nine tenths found once. Unstimulated Tregs (CD4+CD25+CD127-) and CD4+CD25- non-Tregs were sorted from PBMCs. This clonotype was sampled from a human donor in good health. The rearrangement links TRBV19 to TRBJ1-6; D is unresolved. The sequencing input was CD4+ T cells from blood. CDR3 region: CASSPVRGYNSPLHF. CDR3 nucleotide sequence: TGTGCCAGTAGTCCCGTCCGGGGATATAATTCACCCCTCCACTTT.